This T cell receptor beta chain was recovered during a study of blood T cells in healthy people across ages. Study results and limitations: Observed TCR beta diversity showed a strong correlation with the percentage of naive T cells as measured by flow cytometry.

Germline CDR1 is SEHNR and CDR2 is FQNEAQ (reference sequence). This CDR3 spans 13 amino acids. V was pared by 2 bases and J by 5 bases, with 10 bases between. This clonotype was picked up a small number of times. Its target is unknown. A second PCR, run for about 6 to 11 cycles, used a sample-barcoded 5' primer plus a J-beta primer mix. TCRdb called the 5' RACE reads again in MiXCR, with one record for every CDR3 protein. The repertoire has fewer than 800,000 distinct CDR3 sequences, 20% to 25% of them found once; the top ten carry 9.4%. The same sample was also studied in work on T cells of mothers and their children. That paper states: Overlap in related mother-child pairs always slightly exceeded unrelated pairs, never significantly.

This sequence was found in a boy between 5 and 17 years old in good health. The material sequenced was blood. This chain joins TRBV7-9 and TRBJ2-7; D gene unclear. The CDR3 region is CASSLPGVDEQYF. The CDR3 nucleotides are TGTGCCAGCAGCTTACCTGGGGTGGACGAGCAGTACTTC.